These 2 T cell receptor beta chains originate from one sample sequenced in a study of early T cells in non-severe SARS-CoV-2 infection. TCRdb reprocessed the 5' RACE reads via MiXCR and lists one record per CDR3 protein. The table records about 60,000 distinct CDR3 sequences, roughly 18% of them present only once. Sequences were derived from whole blood, sampled at baseline. These receptors all stem from an adult who was a healthcare worker with PCR-confirmed SARS-CoV-2 infection or an uninfected control (not recorded which).

This sequence joins TRBV12-3 or TRBV12-4 and TRBJ1-6, with unresolved D. V was shortened by 3 bases and J by 3 bases, with 6 bases between the two germline ends. This CDR3 is built from 14 residues. The CDR3 protein is CASSFSSYNSPLHF. CDR3 nucleotides: TGTGCCAGCAGTTTTTCCAGCTATAATTCACCCCTCCACTTT.

This clonotype was observed a few times. This rearrangement joins TRBV6-5 to TRBJ1-2; D might be TRBD1 (5 bases). The CDR3 runs 16 residues. CDR1 MNHEY and CDR2 SVGAGI come from the germline V gene. V lost 0 bases and J 4 bases, leaving 15 bases between the germline ends. CDR3 DNA: TGTGCCAGCAGTTACTCTGGGGCGGACTTATCCTATGGCTACACCTTC. It translates to CASSYSGADLSYGYTF.